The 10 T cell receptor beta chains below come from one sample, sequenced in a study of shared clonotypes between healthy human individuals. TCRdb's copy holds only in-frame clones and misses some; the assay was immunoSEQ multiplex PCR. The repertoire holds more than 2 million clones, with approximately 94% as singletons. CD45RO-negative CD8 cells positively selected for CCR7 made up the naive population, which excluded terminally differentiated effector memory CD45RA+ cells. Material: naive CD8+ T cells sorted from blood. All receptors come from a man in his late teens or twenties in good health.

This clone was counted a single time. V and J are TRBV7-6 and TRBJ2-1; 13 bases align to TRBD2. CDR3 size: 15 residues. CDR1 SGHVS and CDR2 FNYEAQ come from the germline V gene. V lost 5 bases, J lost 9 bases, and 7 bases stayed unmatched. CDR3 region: CASSRGLAGVAEQFF. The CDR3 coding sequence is TGTGCCAGCAGCCGAGGACTAGCGGGAGTGGCTGAGCAGTTCTTC.

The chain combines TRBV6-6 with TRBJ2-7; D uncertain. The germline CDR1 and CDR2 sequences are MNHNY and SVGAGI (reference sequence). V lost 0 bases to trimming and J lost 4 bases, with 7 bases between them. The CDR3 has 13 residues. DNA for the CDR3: TGTGCCAGCAGTTACTCAAAAATGTACGAGCAGTACTTC. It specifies CASSYSKMYEQYF.

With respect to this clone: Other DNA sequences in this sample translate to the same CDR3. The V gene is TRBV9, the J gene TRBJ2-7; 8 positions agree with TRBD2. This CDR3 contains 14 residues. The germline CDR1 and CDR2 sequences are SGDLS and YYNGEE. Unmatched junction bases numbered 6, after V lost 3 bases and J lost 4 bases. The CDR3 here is CASSAGLAGYEQYF. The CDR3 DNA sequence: TGTGCCAGCAGCGCCGGACTAGCAGGGTACGAGCAGTACTTC.

CDR3 bases: TGTGCCAGCAGTCCGGGACAGGGGGTGGAGAATGAGCAGTTCTTC. It specifies CASSPGQGVENEQFF. The chain is built from TRBV6-5 and TRBJ2-1; 11 bases map to TRBD1. Unmatched junction bases numbered 7, after V lost 5 bases and J lost 7 bases. CDR3 length: 15 residues. CDR1 and CDR2 (germline): MNHEY, SVGAGI.

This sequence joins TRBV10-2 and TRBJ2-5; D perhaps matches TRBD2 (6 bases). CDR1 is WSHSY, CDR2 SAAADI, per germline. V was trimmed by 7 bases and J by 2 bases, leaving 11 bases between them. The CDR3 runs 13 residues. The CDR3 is CASTGLYQETQYF. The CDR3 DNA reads TGCGCCAGCACTGGACTATATCAAGAGACCCAGTACTTC.

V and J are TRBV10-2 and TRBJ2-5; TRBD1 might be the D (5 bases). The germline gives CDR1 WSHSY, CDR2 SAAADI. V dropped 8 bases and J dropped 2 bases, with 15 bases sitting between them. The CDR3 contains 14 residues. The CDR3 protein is CASWQGVGQETQYF. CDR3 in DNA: TGCGCCAGCTGGCAGGGTGTAGGGCAAGAGACCCAGTACTTC.

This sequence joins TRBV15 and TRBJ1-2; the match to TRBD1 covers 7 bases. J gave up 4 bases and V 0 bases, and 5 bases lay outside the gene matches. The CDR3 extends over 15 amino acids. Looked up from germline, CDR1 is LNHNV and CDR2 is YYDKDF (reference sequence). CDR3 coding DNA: TGTGCCACCAGCAGAGACCCTGGACAGGTCTATGGCTACACCTTC. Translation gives CATSRDPGQVYGYTF. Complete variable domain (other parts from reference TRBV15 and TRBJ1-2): DAMVIQNPRYQVTQFGKPVTLSCSQTLNHNVMYWYQQKSSQAPKLLFHYYDKDFNNEADTPDNFQSRRPNTSFCFLDIRSPGLGDTAMYLCATSRDPGQVYGYTFGSGTRLTVV.

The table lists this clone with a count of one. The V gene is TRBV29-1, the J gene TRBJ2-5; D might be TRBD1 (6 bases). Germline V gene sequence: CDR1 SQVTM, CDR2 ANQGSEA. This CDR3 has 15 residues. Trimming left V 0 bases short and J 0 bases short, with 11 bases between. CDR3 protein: CSVEEQGTYQETQYF. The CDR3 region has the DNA TGCAGCGTTGAAGAACAGGGCACGTACCAAGAGACCCAGTACTTC.

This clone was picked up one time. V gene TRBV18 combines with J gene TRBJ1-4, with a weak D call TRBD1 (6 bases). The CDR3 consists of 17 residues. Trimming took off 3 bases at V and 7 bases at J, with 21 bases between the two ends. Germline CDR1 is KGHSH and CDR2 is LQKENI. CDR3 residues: CASSPNFGDTGGEKLFF. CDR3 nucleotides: TGTGCCAGCTCACCCAATTTTGGGGACACCGGAGGTGAAAAACTGTTTTTT.

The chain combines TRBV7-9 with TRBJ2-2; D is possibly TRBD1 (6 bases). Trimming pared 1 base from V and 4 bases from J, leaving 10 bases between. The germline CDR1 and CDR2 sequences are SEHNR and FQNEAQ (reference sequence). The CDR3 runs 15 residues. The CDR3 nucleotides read TGTGCCAGCAGCTTAGATGGGGGCAGCACCGGGGAGCTGTTTTTT. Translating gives CASSLDGGSTGELFF. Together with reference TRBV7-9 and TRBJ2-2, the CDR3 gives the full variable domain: DTGVSQNPRHKITKRGQNVTFRCDPISEHNRLYWYRQTLGQGPEFLTYFQNEAQLEKSRLLSDRFSAERPKGSFSTLEIQRTEQGDSAMYLCASSLDGGSTGELFFGEGSRLTVL.